What follows describes a single T cell receptor (beta chain). The sample comes from a study of blood T cell repertoires in COVID-19. Sequencing was performed with immunoSEQ multiplex PCR; in TCRdb, only in-frame clones are kept and a portion is missing. The sample shows a few hundred thousand clones, about 90% of them seen only once. Germline values: CDR1 SGHTA, CDR2 FQGNSA. The V end was cut by 2 bases, the J end by 5 bases, with 5 bases between. CDR3 size: 12 residues. The clonotype comes from a young man who had been exposed to COVID-19. This chain uses TRBV7-2 with TRBJ2-3; D is unresolved. The sequenced material came from PBMCs or T cells enriched from blood (not recorded which). CDR3 coding DNA: TGTGCCAGCAGCTTACCCCGAGATACGCAGTATTTT. This sequence encodes CASSLPRDTQYF.